This TCR beta chain appears in the sequencing data of a study of shared clonotypes between healthy human individuals (dated by TCRdb to 2020 to 2021). With regard to the full study: The cohort included three men and a couple of women between 18 and 49 years of age. Different laboratories and diverse techniques were used to prepare libraries and sequence TCR repertoires, to increase sequencing depth and limit assay-specific biases. Per donor, leukapheresis produced somewhere between about 0.94 and 8.9 billion PBMCs. For each donor, CD4 naive and CD4 memory were each run on three plates, CD8 naive on two plates, and CD8 memory on one plate. To estimate repertoire size and how much clonotypes are shared between individuals, the study performed deep sequencing of blood TCR repertoires from a few healthy adults.

The CDR3 starts with the cysteine, ends with the phenylalanine, and has 13 residues. Only CDR3 DNA remains: 39 bases, in frame from the first base. Cut back by 0 bases and 0 bases, the V and J ends lie 3 bases apart. The germline V gene encodes CDR1 SGDLS and CDR2 YYNGEE. Points on this clone: No antigen is known for it. A much larger clone differs from this one at a single base, so this may be a read error. The sample has other DNA sequences that encode this CDR3 too.

The donors were healthy, HIV-negative adults who had no recently reported acute infections or vaccinations. Every donor was a Caucasian adult living in Nashville, Tennessee, USA. Magnetic negative selection was used to enrich CD4+ T cells, after which naive cells were positively selected on CD45RA and the negative fraction became the memory subset. Blood was collected by leukapheresis, and PBMCs were isolated by Ficoll-Histopaque density gradient centrifugation and then cryopreserved in liquid nitrogen vapor phase. Analytical flow cytometry was used to check the purity and quantity of each magnetically sorted T cell population. From each sorted fraction, genomic DNA was isolated and quantified by UV absorbance on a Nanodrop 2000c. Results the study describes overall, beyond this receptor: Larger estimated clonotype richness was generally found for naive subsets than for memory subsets. Sampling was limited to blood, and TCR repertoires in tissue likely differ from TCR repertoires in blood. Rarefaction of sorted-subset datasets indicated incomplete sequencing despite the large sequencing depth. Sharing across a few donors was observed for approximately 4.6% of naive CD4, over 3% of naive CD8, about 2.3% of memory CD4, and roughly 0.4% of memory CD8 clonotypes. Because the study included a small number of donors, the genetic and exposure-history diversity represented was limited. Higher generation probabilities were observed for clonotypes shared by all four sorted-subset donors than for non-shared clonotypes. Pairwise subsampling indicated that sequencing depth was expected to affect the degree of clonotype sharing among donors.

Using the deep immunoSEQ assay, multiplex PCR amplified TCR CDR3 regions from genomic DNA. Extracted genomic DNA from each cell subset was distributed evenly across all wells of several immunoSEQ 96-well plates, and each plate was treated as a replicate. Each replicate PCR for sorted subsets received about 0.2 ug genomic DNA, equal to roughly 30,000 T cell genomes. The purified libraries were quantified using a Qubit 3.0 fluorometer, sized with a Bioanalyzer 2100, and then quantified again using the KAPA Library Quantification kit. Every immunoSEQ 96-well plate was sequenced on a dedicated single-read 150-cycle Illumina NextSeq 550 flow cell. The authors' pipeline ran thus. Because the immunoSEQ output held only junctional sequences and lacked quality scores, the filtering could not match the filtering applied to full-length reads. To assign V/J genes and CDR3, sequences were annotated using PyIR, a Python wrapper for IgBLAST v1.9, with IMGT germline references. Any read was removed if the V/J assignment was weak (E-value above 1e-6), the CDR3 was missing, or the read contained stop codons, out-of-frame junctions, or ambiguous translated residues. V3J clonotypes were defined as sequences sharing the same inferred V gene, J gene, and CDR3 amino acid sequence. Percentage overlap between repertoires was calculated by dividing the number of shared unique clonotypes by the size of the smaller repertoire. RTK rarefaction, the Chao1 estimator, and Recon v2.1 estimates of unobserved clonotypes were used to assess repertoire richness. Generation probabilities for all TCRbeta clonotypes obtained by the gDNA method from four donors were computed using OLGA. Imported from immuneACCESS, the table was reduced by TCRdb to in-frame sequences with V and J called. These copies leave out some clones; in studies compared against another copy, an unresolved V gene accounts for under half, and the cause of the remainder is not known. The V and J calls and clone size come from that table; D and trimming were worked out from the DNA. The sample has more than 900,000 clones on record, 75% to 85% of them singletons. Together, the top ten hold 0.55% to 0.7% of the sample.

This TCR was recovered from a man between 18 and 35 years old in good health. Some clones in this sample may be carry-over from other donors' samples. Specimen: memory CD4+ T cells from PBMCs. This sample's cell subset or site label indicates: CD45RA-negative fraction. The V and J segments used are TRBV9 and TRBJ1-1, with the D gene uncertain. This receptor carries the CDR3 CASSVAMNTEAFF. The sequence in DNA is TGTGCCAGCAGCGTAGCGATGAACACTGAAGCTTTCTTT.